The source of this T cell receptor (beta chain) is a study of blood T cell repertoires in COVID-19. Turning to the study itself: From T cells, B-cell-depleted T cells, or PBMCs came the material, which was cDNA or gDNA.

The V gene's germline CDR1 is MNHNS and CDR2 SASEGT. Trimming pared 0 bases from V and 0 bases from J, leaving 16 bases between. This CDR3 has 18 amino acids. Original processing methods: Nucleated cell counts were estimated from reference gene primer amplification. Assay used: immunoSEQ multiplex PCR; TCRdb lists only in-frame clones, some missing. V and J calls and clone size are copied from that table; D and trimming were computed from the DNA. Altogether approximately 300,000 clones are present, about 83% being singletons, with the ten largest covering roughly 1.1%. The material sequenced was peripheral blood. This TCR came from a woman aged 45-60 years with acute or convalescent COVID-19. This chain joins TRBV6-1 and TRBJ2-3, with D unclear. In DNA, the CDR3 is TGTGCCAGCAGTGAAGCAGACACTCCCTTCACTAGCACAGATACGCAGTATTTT. This sequence encodes CASSEADTPFTSTDTQYF.